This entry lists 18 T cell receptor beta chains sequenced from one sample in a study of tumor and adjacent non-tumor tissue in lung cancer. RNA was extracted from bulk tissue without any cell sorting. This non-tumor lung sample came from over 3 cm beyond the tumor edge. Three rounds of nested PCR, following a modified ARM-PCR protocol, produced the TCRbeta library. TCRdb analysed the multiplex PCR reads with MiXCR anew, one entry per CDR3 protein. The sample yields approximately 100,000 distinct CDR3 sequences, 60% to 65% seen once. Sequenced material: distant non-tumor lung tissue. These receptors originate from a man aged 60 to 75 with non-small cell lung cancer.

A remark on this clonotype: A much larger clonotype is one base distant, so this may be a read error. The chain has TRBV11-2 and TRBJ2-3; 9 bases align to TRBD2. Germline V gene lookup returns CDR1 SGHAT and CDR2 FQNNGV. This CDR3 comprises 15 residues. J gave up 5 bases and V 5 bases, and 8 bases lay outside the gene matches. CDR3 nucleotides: TGTGCCAGCAGCGCTAGCGGGATGGCCATAGATACGCAGTATTTT. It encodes CASSASGMAIDTQYF.

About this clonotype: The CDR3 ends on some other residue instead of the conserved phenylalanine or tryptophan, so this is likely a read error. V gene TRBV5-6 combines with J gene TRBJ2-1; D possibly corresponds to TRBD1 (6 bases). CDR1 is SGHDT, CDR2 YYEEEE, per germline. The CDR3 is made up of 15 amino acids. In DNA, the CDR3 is TGTGGCAGCAGCTTGAGACAGGTCTCCTACAATGAGCAGTTCCTC. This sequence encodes CGSSLRQVSYNEQFL.

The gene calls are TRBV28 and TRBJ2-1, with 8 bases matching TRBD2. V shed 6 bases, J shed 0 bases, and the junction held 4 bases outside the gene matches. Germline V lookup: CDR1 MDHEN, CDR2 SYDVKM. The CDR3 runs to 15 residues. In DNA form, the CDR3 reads TGTGCCAGCAGACACAGCGGGAGCTCCTACAATGAGCAGTTCTTC. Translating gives CASRHSGSSYNEQFF.

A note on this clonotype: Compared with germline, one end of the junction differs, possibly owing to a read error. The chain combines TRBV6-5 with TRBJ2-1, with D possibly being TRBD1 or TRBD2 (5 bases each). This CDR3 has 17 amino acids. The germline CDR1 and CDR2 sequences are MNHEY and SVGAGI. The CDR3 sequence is CASSYSEGPDSYNERFF. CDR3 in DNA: TGTGCCAGCAGTTACTCCGAGGGACCTGACTCATACAATGAGCGGTTCTTC.

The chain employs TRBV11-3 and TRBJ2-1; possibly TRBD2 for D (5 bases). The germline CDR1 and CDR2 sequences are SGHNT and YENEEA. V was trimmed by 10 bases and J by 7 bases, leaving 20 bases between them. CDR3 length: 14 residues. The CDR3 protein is CAIGWEGLANEQFF. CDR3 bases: TGTGCCATCGGCTGGGAAGGATTAGCGAATGAGCAGTTCTTC.

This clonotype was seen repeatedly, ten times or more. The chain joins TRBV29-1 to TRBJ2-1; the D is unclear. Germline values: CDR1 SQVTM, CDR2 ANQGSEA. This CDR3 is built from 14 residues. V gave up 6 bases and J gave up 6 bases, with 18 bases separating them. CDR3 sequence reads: CSVLGPSFGNEQFF. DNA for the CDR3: TGCAGCGTCCTTGGGCCCTCTTTTGGCAATGAGCAGTTCTTC.

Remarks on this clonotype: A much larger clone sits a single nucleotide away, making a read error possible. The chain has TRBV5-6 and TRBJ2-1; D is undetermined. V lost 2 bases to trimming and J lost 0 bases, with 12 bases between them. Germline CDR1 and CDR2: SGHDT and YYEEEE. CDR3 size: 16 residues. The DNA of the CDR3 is TGTGCCAGCAGCTTCCGGACCGTCCGCTCCTACAATGAGCAGTTCTTC. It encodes CASSFRTVRSYNEQFF.

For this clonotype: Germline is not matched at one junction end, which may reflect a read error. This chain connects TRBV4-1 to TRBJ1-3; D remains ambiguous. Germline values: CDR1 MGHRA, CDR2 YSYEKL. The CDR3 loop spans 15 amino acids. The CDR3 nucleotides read TGCGCCAGCGGCCAACCCTTAGAGATTGGAAACACCGTATATTTT. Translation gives CASGQPLEIGNTVYF.

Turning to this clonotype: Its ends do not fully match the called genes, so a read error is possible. CDR3 region: CATNDLQAGAGTGELFF. The CDR3 DNA sequence: TGTGCCACCAATGATTTGCAAGCGGGAGCGGGAACCGGGGAGCTGTTTTTT. This sequence joins TRBV24-1 and TRBJ2-2; 8 bases map to TRBD2. Germline values: CDR1 KGHDR, CDR2 SFDVKD. This CDR3 is built from 17 residues.

The CDR3 here is CSATNLSTEAFF. The CDR3 DNA sequence: TGCAGTGCTACCAACCTGAGCACTGAAGCTTTCTTT. The chain uses TRBV20-1 and TRBJ1-1, with D unresolved. The CDR3 covers 12 residues. V was cut by 4 bases and J by 4 bases, with 10 bases left in between. Germline V gene sequence: CDR1 DFQATT, CDR2 SNEGSKA (reference sequence).

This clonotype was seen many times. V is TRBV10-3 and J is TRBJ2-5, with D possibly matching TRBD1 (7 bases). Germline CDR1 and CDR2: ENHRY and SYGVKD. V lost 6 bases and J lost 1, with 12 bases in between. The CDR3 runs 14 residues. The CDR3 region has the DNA TGTGCCATCAGGGCGGGACAGACCCAAGAGACCCAGTACTTC. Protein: CAIRAGQTQETQYF.

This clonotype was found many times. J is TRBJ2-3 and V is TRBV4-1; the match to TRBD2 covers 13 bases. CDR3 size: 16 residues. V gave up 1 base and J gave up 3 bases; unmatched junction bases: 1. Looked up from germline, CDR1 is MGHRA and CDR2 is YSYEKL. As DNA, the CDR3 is TGCGCCAGCAGCCAAGGACTAGCGGGGGGAACAGATACGCAGTATTTT. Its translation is CASSQGLAGGTDTQYF.

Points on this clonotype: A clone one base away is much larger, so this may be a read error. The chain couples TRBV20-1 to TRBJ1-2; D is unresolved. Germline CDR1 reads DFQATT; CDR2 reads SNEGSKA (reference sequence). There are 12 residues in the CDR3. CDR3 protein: CSARGFLYGYSF. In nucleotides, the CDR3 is TGCAGTGCTAGAGGTTTCCTCTATGGCTACAGCTTC.

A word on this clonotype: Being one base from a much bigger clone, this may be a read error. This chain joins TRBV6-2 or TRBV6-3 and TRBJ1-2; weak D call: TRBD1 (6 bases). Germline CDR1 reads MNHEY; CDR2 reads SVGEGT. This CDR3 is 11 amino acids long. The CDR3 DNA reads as TGTACCAGCCTAGGGGGGAATGGCTACACCTTC. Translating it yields CTSLGGNGYTF.

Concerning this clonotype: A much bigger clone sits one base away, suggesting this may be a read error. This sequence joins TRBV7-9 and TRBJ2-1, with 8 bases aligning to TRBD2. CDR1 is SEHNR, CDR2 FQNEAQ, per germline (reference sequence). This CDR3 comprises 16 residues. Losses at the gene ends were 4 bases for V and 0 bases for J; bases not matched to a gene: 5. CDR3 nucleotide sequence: TGTGCCAGCAGCTCAGTCCTAGCGGGCTCCTACAATGAGCAGTTCTTC. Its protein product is CASSSVLAGSYNEQFF.

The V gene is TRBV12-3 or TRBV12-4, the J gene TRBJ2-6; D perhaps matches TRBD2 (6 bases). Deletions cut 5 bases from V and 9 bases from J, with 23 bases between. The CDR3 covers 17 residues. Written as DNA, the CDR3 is TGTGCCAGCAGTCCTGGGACTTCTGTCTTTGGGTGCAACGTCCTGACTTTC. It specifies CASSPGTSVFGCNVLTF.

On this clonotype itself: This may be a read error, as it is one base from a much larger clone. The DNA of the CDR3 is TGCAGTGCTAGAAGGGGGCGCGATTCACCCCTCCACTTT. It specifies CSARRGRDSPLHF. The chain recombines TRBV20-1 with TRBJ1-6, with 7 bases matching TRBD1. This CDR3 has 13 amino acids. V shed 2 bases and J 8 bases; nucleotides not matched to a gene: 3. Germline lookup yields CDR1 DFQATT and CDR2 SNEGSKA (reference sequence).

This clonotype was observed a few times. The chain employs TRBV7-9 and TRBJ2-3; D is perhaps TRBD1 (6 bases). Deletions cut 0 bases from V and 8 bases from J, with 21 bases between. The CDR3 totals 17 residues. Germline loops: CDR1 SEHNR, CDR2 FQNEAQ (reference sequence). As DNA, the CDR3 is TGTGCCAGCAGCTTAGCGGATCTAGACCCGGTACAGGGTACGCAGTATTTT. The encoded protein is CASSLADLDPVQGTQYF.